This TCR beta chain was documented in a study of PD-L1 blockade in urothelial cancer. Whole-study context: When blood samples were assessed, the median T cell count was about 140,000.

The time point denotes: peripheral blood 6 weeks after treatment start. CDR3 length equals 14 residues. Unmatched junction bases numbered 4, after V lost 2 bases and J lost 5 bases. Germline loops: CDR1 SGHNT, CDR2 YYREEE (reference sequence). Assay: immunoSEQ multiplex PCR; the TCRdb copy retains only in-frame clones and omits some. Here the sample spans about 120,000 clones, 91% being singletons. This chain connects TRBV5-4 to TRBJ1-1; 9 nucleotides agree with TRBD1. The sequencing used PBMCs, collected around atezolizumab (anti-PD-L1) treatment. The sequence was obtained from a man aged 60-69 years with urothelial cancer. For the CDR3, the DNA is TGTGCCAGCAGCTTTGGACAGGGGCAGACTGAAGCTTTCTTT. Translating it yields CASSFGQGQTEAFF.